A single sample is the source of the 28 T cell receptor beta chains below, sequenced in a study of T cells in Graves' hyperthyroidism and ophthalmopathy. TCR beta CDR3 sequences were amplified from RNA transcripts. Carried out on the TCR CDR3, a first-round RT-PCR used the HTBI primer set. TCRdb passed the multiplex PCR reads through MiXCR, listing each CDR3 protein once. The table has more than 500,000 distinct CDR3 sequences, under 20% seen once. Sample: blood. The receptor source for this set is a woman in her thirties with Graves' hyperthyroidism.

The V call is TRBV5-1, the J call TRBJ2-6; D ambiguous. The germline CDR1 and CDR2 sequences are SGHRS and YFSETQ. V was shortened by 5 bases and J by 0 bases, with 9 bases between the two germline ends. This CDR3 is 15 amino acids long. CDR3 amino acids: CASRTQTSGANVLTF. The CDR3 nucleotides are TGCGCCAGCAGAACACAGACCTCTGGGGCCAACGTCCTGACTTTC.

The V call is TRBV27, the J call TRBJ1-5; TRBD1 might be the D (5 bases). The V gene lost 2 bases and the J gene lost 3 bases, with 17 bases spanning the gap. The CDR3 runs to 17 residues. Germline V gene lookup returns CDR1 MNHEY and CDR2 SMNVEV (reference sequence). The CDR3, as DNA: TGTGCCAGCAGTTTAAGGGGTGCGTTAAGACCCAATCAGCCCCAGCATTTT. Its protein is CASSLRGALRPNQPQHF.

At least ten counts were recorded for this clonotype. The chain couples TRBV28 to TRBJ2-7; perhaps TRBD2 as D (6 bases). The CDR3 loop spans 14 amino acids. Trimming took off 3 bases at V and 6 bases at J, with 15 bases between the two ends. Germline lookup yields CDR1 MDHEN and CDR2 SYDVKM. In nucleotides, the CDR3 is TGTGCCAGCAGTTTGTATGGGGGAGCGGGCGAGCAGTACTTC. Translation gives CASSLYGGAGEQYF.

This clonotype appeared once. The chain is built from TRBV5-6 and TRBJ1-1, with D tentatively TRBD1 (5 bases). The CDR3 loop spans 17 amino acids. Germline V gene data show CDR1 as SGHDT and CDR2 as YYEEEE. Trimming took off 5 bases at V and 2 bases at J, with 22 bases between the two ends. The DNA for the CDR3 is TGTGCCAGCAGTTTCGGTAGGGGCCGTGCTCTAAACACTGAAGCTTTCTTT. Protein: CASSFGRGRALNTEAFF.

Ten or more counts support this clonotype. This rearrangement joins TRBV12-3 or TRBV12-4 to TRBJ1-2; 8 positions agree with TRBD1. The trim removed 6 bases at V and 2 bases at J, leaving 2 bases unmatched. The CDR3 covers 13 residues. CDR3 sequence reads: CASRRQGNYGYTF. CDR3 coding DNA: TGTGCCAGCAGGCGACAGGGGAACTATGGCTACACCTTC.

The table lists this clonotype with a few counts. This sequence joins TRBV29-1 and TRBJ1-3, with a tentative D call TRBD1 (5 bases). Germline assignment: CDR1 SQVTM and CDR2 ANQGSEA. The CDR3 is made up of 16 amino acids. V was cut by 3 bases and J by 0 bases, with 15 bases left in between. CDR3 nucleotides: TGCAGCGTTGATCTTCCAGGGAAAAGCTCTGGAAACACCATATATTTT. Its protein product is CSVDLPGKSSGNTIYF.

This clonotype appeared a few times. J is TRBJ1-6 and V is TRBV15; perhaps TRBD1 as D (5 bases). From germline, CDR1 is LNHNV and CDR2 YYDKDF (reference sequence). The CDR3 has 15 residues. Trimming cost V 2 bases and J 7 bases, with 12 bases left between them. CDR3 sequence: CATSRFGGANSPLHF. CDR3 DNA sequence: TGTGCCACCAGCAGATTTGGGGGTGCGAATTCACCCCTCCACTTT. The full variable domain, in which reference TRBV15 and TRBJ1-6 provide the parts outside the CDR3, is DAMVIQNPRYQVTQFGKPVTLSCSQTLNHNVMYWYQQKSSQAPKLLFHYYDKDFNNEADTPDNFQSRRPNTSFCFLDIRSPGLGDTAMYLCATSRFGGANSPLHFGNGTRLTVT.

This clonotype was detected a few times. The chain carries TRBV29-1 and TRBJ2-1; the D is unclear. Germline loops: CDR1 SQVTM, CDR2 ANQGSEA. Trimming removed 7 bases from V and 6 bases from J, with 19 bases in between. This CDR3 spans 14 amino acids. CDR3 DNA sequence: TGCAGCGCCCGAAAAGGTGGCTTTCTCAATGAGCAGTTCTTC. It translates to CSARKGGFLNEQFF.

The chain recombines TRBV15 with TRBJ1-2, with D maybe TRBD1 (6 bases). CDR3 length: 18 residues. Germline CDR1 reads LNHNV; CDR2 reads YYDKDF (reference sequence). The V end was cut by 1 base, the J end by 4 bases, with 22 bases between. CDR3 residues: CATSRGQGRLPDFYGYTF. CDR3 sequence (DNA): TGTGCCACCAGCAGAGGCCAGGGGCGCCTCCCGGATTTCTATGGCTACACCTTC.

V gene TRBV30 combines with J gene TRBJ1-4, with D uncertain. V lost 5 bases to trimming and J lost 5 bases, with 12 bases between them. Germline CDR1 GTSNPN, CDR2 SVGIG (reference sequence). This CDR3 region has 13 residues. In nucleotides, the CDR3 is TGTGCCTGGGCCGGACGGCTAAATGAAAAACTGTTTTTT. This sequence encodes CAWAGRLNEKLFF.

This sequence joins TRBV18 and TRBJ1-1; D unclear. Trimming took off 1 base at V and 3 bases at J, with 9 bases between the two ends. The V gene's germline CDR1 is KGHSH and CDR2 LQKENI. The CDR3 sequence is 14 residues long. The CDR3 coding sequence is TGTGCCAGCTCACCACTACTAGGATACACTGAAGCTTTCTTT. Translation gives CASSPLLGYTEAFF.

The sample holds many counts of this clonotype. This chain uses TRBV29-1 with TRBJ2-3; weak D call: TRBD2 (5 bases). Germline CDR1 is SQVTM and CDR2 is ANQGSEA. CDR3 length: 14 residues. V lost 4 bases to trimming and J lost 0 bases, with 11 bases between them. DNA of the CDR3: TGCAGCGTTGTGAGGGATACTAGCACAGATACGCAGTATTTT. The encoded protein is CSVVRDTSTDTQYF.

This clonotype was seen only a few times. The chain couples TRBV7-9 to TRBJ1-2; D is uncertain. The CDR3 is made up of 16 amino acids. V was shortened by 2 bases and J by 2 bases, with 15 bases between the two germline ends. Germline assignment: CDR1 SEHNR and CDR2 FQNEAQ (reference sequence). CDR3 region: CASSLQALVKNYGYTF. The CDR3 nucleotides read TGTGCCAGCAGCTTACAGGCTCTTGTTAAAAACTATGGCTACACCTTC. The whole variable domain, remainder taken from reference TRBV7-9 and TRBJ1-2, is DTGVSQNPRHKITKRGQNVTFRCDPISEHNRLYWYRQTLGQGPEFLTYFQNEAQLEKSRLLSDRFSAERPKGSFSTLEIQRTEQGDSAMYLCASSLQALVKNYGYTFGSGTRLTVV.

Only a few counts were recorded for this clonotype. This chain joins TRBV12-3 or TRBV12-4 and TRBJ1-4; 10 nucleotides agree with TRBD1. After removal of 6 bases from V and 5 bases from J, the junction contained 9 bases not matched to a gene. CDR3 size: 16 residues. CDR3 sequence reads: CASSSDMDRGNEKLFF. CDR3 DNA: TGTGCCAGCAGCTCTGACATGGACAGGGGGAATGAAAAACTGTTTTTT.

This clonotype has more than one count but fewer than ten. The V gene is TRBV7-2, the J gene TRBJ2-2; 7 bases are shared with TRBD2. V lost 6 bases, J lost 4 bases, and 11 bases stayed unmatched. The CDR3 totals 16 residues. Germline V CDR1 and CDR2: SGHTA, FQGNSA. The CDR3 reads CASRSTSAGGTGELFF. CDR3 DNA sequence: TGTGCCAGCAGATCTACTAGCGCCGGGGGCACCGGGGAGCTGTTTTTT.

In its sample, this clonotype was seen many times. The rearrangement links TRBV5-1 to TRBJ2-7; D tentatively fits TRBD1 or TRBD2 (7 bases each). The V end was cut by 3 bases, the J end by 3 bases, with 16 bases between. The germline gives CDR1 SGHRS, CDR2 YFSETQ. CDR3 length: 15 amino acids. CDR3 DNA: TGCGCCAGCAGCTGGCGGGCAGGGGGGGACTACGAGCAGTACTTC. Translated, it gives CASSWRAGGDYEQYF.

J is TRBJ2-7 and V is TRBV4-2; tentative D call: TRBD1 (5 bases). Germline CDR1 is LGHNA and CDR2 is YNFKEQ. Trimming cost V 3 bases and J 1 base, with 7 bases left between them. The CDR3 consists of 13 residues. The DNA for the CDR3 is TGTGCCAGCAGCCAGACAGAGTCCTACGAGCAGTACTTC. Its protein product is CASSQTESYEQYF.

This clonotype has more than one count but fewer than ten. V is TRBV7-2 and J is TRBJ2-1; tentatively, D is TRBD1 (5 bases). The V gene lost 5 bases and the J gene lost 0 bases, with 11 bases spanning the gap. The CDR3 runs 15 residues. Germline V gene data show CDR1 as SGHTA and CDR2 as FQGNSA. For the CDR3, the DNA is TGTGCCAGCAGCAAACGACAGAGCTCCTACAATGAGCAGTTCTTC. It translates to CASSKRQSSYNEQFF.

Concerning this clonotype itself: This may stem from a read error, because a much larger clone lies one nucleotide away. The chain has TRBV27 and TRBJ2-3; D gene unclear. Near its end, the DNA agrees better with TRBJ1-5, so the J call may be wrong. The CDR3 has 14 residues. The germline V gene encodes CDR1 MNHEY and CDR2 SMNVEV (reference sequence). The CDR3 spells CASGTGGSTDTQHF. CDR3 DNA sequence: TGTGCCAGCGGTACGGGAGGAAGCACAGATACGCAGCATTTT.

The table lists this clonotype with a few counts. V usage is TRBV15 and J usage is TRBJ1-5; D might be TRBD1 (6 bases). Germline V gives CDR1 LNHNV, CDR2 YYDKDF (reference sequence). V was clipped by 0 bases and J by 7 bases, with 16 bases between them. This CDR3 has 16 amino acids. CDR3 in amino acids: CATSRDRTGQNQPQHF. In DNA form, the CDR3 reads TGTGCCACCAGCAGAGATAGAACAGGGCAAAACCAGCCCCAGCATTTT.

This clonotype has at least ten counts. The chain uses TRBV7-2 and TRBJ2-3; TRBD2 is a possible D gene (7 bases). Between the trimmed V and J ends, which lost 5 bases and 4 bases, there was a span of 25 bases. In germline, CDR1 is SGHTA, CDR2 FQGNSA. The CDR3 has 18 residues. The chain's CDR3 is CASSPFTGTNRVADTQYF. The CDR3 DNA reads as TGTGCCAGCAGCCCCTTTACGGGGACTAACAGGGTCGCAGATACGCAGTATTTT.

In its sample, this clonotype was seen many times. The chain recombines TRBV20-1 with TRBJ1-5; the match to TRBD1 covers 8 bases. V dropped 2 bases and J dropped 0; count of bases not matched to a gene: 6. The CDR3 spans 16 residues. Germline lookup yields CDR1 DFQATT and CDR2 SNEGSKA (reference sequence). CDR3 amino acids: CSARSGQEYSNQPQHF. For the CDR3, the DNA is TGCAGTGCTAGATCGGGACAGGAGTATAGCAATCAGCCCCAGCATTTT.

V usage is TRBV4-1 and J usage is TRBJ2-1; D is possibly TRBD2 (5 bases). The V and J ends lost 0 bases and 7 bases respectively, with 16 bases between them. The CDR3 is 16 amino acids. Per germline, CDR1 MGHRA and CDR2 YSYEKL. CDR3 sequence: CASSQDSTGLVNEQFF. In DNA form, the CDR3 reads TGCGCCAGCAGCCAAGATAGCACCGGACTTGTGAATGAGCAGTTCTTC.

This clonotype was seen at least ten times. The chain couples TRBV6-2 or TRBV6-3 to TRBJ1-2; a possible D gene is TRBD1 (6 bases). V shed 6 bases and J shed 0 bases, with 17 bases lying between them. CDR3 length equals 16 residues. Germline loops: CDR1 MNHEY, CDR2 SVGEGT. Written as DNA, the CDR3 is TGTGCCAGCAGGACAGGTGGAGTAGCAGCTAACTATGGCTACACCTTC. This encodes CASRTGGVAANYGYTF.

The J gene is TRBJ2-1, the V gene TRBV3-1; D uncertain. V was pared by 4 bases and J by 9 bases, with 10 bases between. Per the germline V gene, CDR1 is LGHDT and CDR2 is YNNKEL (reference sequence). The CDR3 sequence is 12 residues long. The CDR3 DNA reads as TGTGCCAGCAGCCCAGCTGACGGTGAGCAGTTCTTC. This gives the protein CASSPADGEQFF.

The chain is built from TRBV15 and TRBJ2-1; perhaps TRBD2 as D (5 bases). The CDR3 covers 13 residues. Per the germline V gene, CDR1 is LNHNV and CDR2 is YYDKDF (reference sequence). Trimming stripped 1 base from V and 9 bases from J, with 10 bases between. The CDR3 nucleotides read TGTGCCACCAGCAGAGGGGCCGGGGTTGAGCAGTTCTTC. It specifies CATSRGAGVEQFF.

The rearrangement uses TRBV4-1 and TRBJ2-2, with D tentatively TRBD1 or TRBD2 (5 bases each). The CDR3 has 17 residues. CDR1 and CDR2 (germline): MGHRA, YSYEKL. Trimming stripped 2 bases from V and 5 bases from J, with 18 bases between. The CDR3 bases are TGCGCCAGCAGCCAACCGACTCAGGGACGAGGGACCGGGGAGCTGTTTTTT. It specifies CASSQPTQGRGTGELFF.

This clonotype was recorded many times. The DNA for the CDR3 is TGTGCCAGCAGTTGGTTGACAGGTCCCTACGAGCAGTACTTC. Its translation: CASSWLTGPYEQYF. The rearrangement joins TRBV28 to TRBJ2-7; possibly TRBD1 for D (6 bases). Germline CDR1 reads MDHEN; CDR2 reads SYDVKM. Trimming removed 4 bases at V and 2 bases at J, with 12 bases between. CDR3 length: 14 amino acids.